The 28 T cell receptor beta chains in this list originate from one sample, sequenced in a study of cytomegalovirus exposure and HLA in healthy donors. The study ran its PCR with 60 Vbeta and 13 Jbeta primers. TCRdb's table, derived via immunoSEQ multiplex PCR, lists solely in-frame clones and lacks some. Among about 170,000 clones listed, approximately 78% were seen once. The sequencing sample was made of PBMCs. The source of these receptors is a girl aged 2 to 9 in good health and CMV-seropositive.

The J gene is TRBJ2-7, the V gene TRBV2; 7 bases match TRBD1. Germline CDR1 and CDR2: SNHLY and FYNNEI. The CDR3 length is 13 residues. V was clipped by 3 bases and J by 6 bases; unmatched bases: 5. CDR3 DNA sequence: TGTGCCAGCAGTGATAACAGGGGTCGCGAGCAGTACTTC. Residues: CASSDNRGREQYF.

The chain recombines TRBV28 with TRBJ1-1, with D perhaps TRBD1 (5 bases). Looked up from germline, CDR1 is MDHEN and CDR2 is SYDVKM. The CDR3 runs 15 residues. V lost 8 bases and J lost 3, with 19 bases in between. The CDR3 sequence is CASQAPPRGYTEAFF. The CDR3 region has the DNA TGTGCCAGCCAAGCCCCCCCCCGGGGGTACACTGAAGCTTTCTTT.

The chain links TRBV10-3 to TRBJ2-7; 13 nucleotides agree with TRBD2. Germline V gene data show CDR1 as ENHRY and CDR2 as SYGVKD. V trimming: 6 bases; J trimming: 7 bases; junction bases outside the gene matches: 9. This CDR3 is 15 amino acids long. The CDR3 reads CAISDGLAGVGEQYF. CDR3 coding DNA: TGTGCCATCAGCGACGGACTAGCGGGAGTAGGAGAGCAGTACTTC.

CDR3 DNA sequence: TGTGCCAGCCGAGCTAGCGGGCCGGTCGGGGAGCAGTACTTC. Translating it yields CASRASGPVGEQYF. J is TRBJ2-7 and V is TRBV6-5, with 8 bases matching TRBD2. Germline-derived CDR1 and CDR2 are MNHEY and SVGAGI. V dropped 8 bases and J dropped 7; count of bases not matched to a gene: 13. The CDR3 contains 14 residues.

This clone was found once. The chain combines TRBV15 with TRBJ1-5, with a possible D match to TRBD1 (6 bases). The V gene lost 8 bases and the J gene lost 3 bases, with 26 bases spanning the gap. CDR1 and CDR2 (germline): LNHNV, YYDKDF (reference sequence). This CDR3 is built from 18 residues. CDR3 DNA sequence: TGTGCCACCGCCAGGACAGTCATTCAGGGCCCCCTCAATCAGCCCCAGCATTTT. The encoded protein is CATARTVIQGPLNQPQHF.

The CDR3 reads CASWITSGPSYEQYF. The CDR3 nucleotides read TGTGCCAGCTGGATCACTAGCGGACCTTCCTACGAGCAGTACTTC. V and J are TRBV2 and TRBJ2-7; 8 nucleotides match TRBD2. Trimming cost V 8 bases and J 1 base; bases outside gene matches: 10. From germline, CDR1 is SNHLY and CDR2 FYNNEI. There are 15 residues in the CDR3.

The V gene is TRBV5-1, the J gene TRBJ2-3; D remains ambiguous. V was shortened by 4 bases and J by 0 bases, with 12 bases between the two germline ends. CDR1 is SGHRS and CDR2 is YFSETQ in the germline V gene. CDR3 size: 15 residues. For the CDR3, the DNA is TGCGCCAGCAGCCAGTTGGGCACGAGCACAGATACGCAGTATTTT. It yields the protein CASSQLGTSTDTQYF.

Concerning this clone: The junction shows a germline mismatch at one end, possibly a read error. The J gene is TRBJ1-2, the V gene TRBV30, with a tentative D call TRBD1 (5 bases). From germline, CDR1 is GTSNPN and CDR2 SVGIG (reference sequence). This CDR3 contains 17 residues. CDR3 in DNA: TGTGCCTGGAGGGCCACAGGTCCCCAGCCCGCTAACTATGGCTACCCCTTC. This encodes CAWRATGPQPANYGYPF. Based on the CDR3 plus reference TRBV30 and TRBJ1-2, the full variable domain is SQTIHQWPATLVQPVGSPLSLECTVEGTSNPNLYWYRQAAGRGLQLLFYSVGIGQISSEVPQNLSASRPQDRQFILSSKKLLLSDSGFYLCAWRATGPQPANYGYPFGSGTRLTVV.

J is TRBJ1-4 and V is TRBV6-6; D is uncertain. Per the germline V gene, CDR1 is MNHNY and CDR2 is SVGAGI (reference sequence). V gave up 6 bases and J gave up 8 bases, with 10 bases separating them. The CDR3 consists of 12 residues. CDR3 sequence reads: CASSQSTEKLFF. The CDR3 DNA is TGTGCCAGCAGCCAGTCCACAGAAAAACTGTTTTTT.

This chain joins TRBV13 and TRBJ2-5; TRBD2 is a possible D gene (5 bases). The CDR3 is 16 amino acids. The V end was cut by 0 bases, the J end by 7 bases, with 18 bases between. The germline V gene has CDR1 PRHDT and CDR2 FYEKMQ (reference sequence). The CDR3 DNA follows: TGTGCCAGCAGCTTAGGCCAAGTGCCCGCTGGAGGGACCCAGTACTTC. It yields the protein CASSLGQVPAGGTQYF.

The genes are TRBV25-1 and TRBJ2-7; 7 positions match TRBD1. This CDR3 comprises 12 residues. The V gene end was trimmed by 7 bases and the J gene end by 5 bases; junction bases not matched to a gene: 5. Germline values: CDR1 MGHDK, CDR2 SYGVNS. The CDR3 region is CASTQGGHEQYF. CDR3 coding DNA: TGTGCCAGCACCCAAGGGGGCCACGAGCAGTACTTC.

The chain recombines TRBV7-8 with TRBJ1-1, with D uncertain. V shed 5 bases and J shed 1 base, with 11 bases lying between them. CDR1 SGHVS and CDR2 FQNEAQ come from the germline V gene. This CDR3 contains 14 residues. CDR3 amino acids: CASSPPRGNTEAFF. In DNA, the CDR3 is TGTGCCAGCAGCCCGCCGCGGGGGAACACTGAAGCTTTCTTT.

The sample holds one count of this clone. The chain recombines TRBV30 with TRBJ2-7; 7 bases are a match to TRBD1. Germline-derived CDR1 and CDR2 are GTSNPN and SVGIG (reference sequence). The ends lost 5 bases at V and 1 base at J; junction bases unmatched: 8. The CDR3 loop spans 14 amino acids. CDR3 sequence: CAWSTGTESYEQYF. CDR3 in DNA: TGTGCCTGGTCAACCGGGACAGAGTCCTACGAGCAGTACTTC.

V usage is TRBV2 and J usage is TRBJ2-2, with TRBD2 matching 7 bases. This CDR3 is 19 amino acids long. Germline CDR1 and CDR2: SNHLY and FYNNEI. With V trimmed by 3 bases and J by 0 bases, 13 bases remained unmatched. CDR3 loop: CASSEEQVGLTANTGELFF. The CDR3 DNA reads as TGTGCCAGCAGTGAGGAGCAAGTGGGACTAACAGCGAACACCGGGGAGCTGTTTTTT.

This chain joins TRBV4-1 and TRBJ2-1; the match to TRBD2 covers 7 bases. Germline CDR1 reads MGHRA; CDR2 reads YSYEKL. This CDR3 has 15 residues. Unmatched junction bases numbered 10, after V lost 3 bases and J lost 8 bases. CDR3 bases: TGCGCCAGCAGCCACGGACTAGATCTTAAGGATGAGCAGTTCTTC. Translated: CASSHGLDLKDEQFF.

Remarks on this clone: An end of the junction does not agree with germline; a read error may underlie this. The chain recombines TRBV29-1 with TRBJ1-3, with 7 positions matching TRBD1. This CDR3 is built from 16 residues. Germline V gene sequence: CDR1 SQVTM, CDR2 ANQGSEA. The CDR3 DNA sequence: TGCAGCGCTGAATACGACAGGGACTCTTCTGGAAACACCATATATTTT. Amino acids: CSAEYDRDSSGNTIYF.

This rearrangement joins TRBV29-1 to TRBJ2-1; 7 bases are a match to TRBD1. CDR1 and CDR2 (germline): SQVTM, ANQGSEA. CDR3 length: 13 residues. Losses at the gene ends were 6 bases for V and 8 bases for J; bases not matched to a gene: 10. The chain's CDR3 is CSVENRGFDEQFF. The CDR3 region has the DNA TGCAGCGTGGAAAACAGGGGCTTCGATGAGCAGTTCTTC.

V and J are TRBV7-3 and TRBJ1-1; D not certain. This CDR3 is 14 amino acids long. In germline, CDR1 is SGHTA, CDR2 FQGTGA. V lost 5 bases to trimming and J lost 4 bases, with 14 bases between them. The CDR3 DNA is TGTGCCAGCAGCGCCACCTCATGGGCCACTGAAGCTTTCTTT. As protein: CASSATSWATEAFF.

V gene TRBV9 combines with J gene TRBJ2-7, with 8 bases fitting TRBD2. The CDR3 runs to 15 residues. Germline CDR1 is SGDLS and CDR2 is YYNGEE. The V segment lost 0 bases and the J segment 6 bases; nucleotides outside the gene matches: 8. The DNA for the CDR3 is TGTGCCAGCAGCGTAGCGCCGGGAGGGCCTACCGAGCAGTACTTC. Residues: CASSVAPGGPTEQYF.

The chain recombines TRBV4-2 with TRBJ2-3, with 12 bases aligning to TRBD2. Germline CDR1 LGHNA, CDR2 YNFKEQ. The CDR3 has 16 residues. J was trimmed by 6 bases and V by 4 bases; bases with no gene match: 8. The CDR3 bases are TGTGCCAGCAGCCCCCTGACTAGCGGGAGATACGATACGCAGTATTTT. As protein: CASSPLTSGRYDTQYF.

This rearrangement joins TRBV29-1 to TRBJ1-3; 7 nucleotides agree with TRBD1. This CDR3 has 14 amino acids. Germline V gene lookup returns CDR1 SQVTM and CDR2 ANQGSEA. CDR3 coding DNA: TGCAGTGCTGGGGGTAGACAGGGTATTGACACCATATATTTT. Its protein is CSAGGRQGIDTIYF.

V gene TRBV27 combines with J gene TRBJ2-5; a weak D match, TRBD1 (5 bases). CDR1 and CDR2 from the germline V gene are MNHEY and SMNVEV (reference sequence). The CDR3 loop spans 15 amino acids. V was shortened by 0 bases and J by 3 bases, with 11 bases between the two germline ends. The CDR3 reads CASSLSWGREETQYF. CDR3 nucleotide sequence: TGTGCCAGCAGTTTATCGTGGGGCAGGGAAGAGACCCAGTACTTC.

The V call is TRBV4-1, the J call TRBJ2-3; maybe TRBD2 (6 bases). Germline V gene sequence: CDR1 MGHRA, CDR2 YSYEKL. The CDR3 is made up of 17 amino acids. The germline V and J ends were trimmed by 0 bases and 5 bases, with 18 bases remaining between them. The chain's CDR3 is CASSQDPSQRVVDTQYF. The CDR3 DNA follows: TGCGCCAGCAGCCAAGATCCCTCGCAGCGGGTCGTAGATACGCAGTATTTT.

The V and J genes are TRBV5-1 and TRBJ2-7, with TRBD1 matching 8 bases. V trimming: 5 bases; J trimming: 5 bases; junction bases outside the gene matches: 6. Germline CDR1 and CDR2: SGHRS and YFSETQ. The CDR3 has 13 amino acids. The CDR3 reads CASRRTGNDEQYF. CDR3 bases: TGCGCCAGCAGACGGACAGGGAACGACGAGCAGTACTTC. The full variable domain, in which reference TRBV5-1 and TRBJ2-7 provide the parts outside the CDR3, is KAGVTQTPRYLIKTRGQQVTLSCSPISGHRSVSWYQQTPGQGLQFLFEYFSETQRNKGNFPGRFSGRQFSNSRSEMNVSTLELGDSALYLCASRRTGNDEQYFGPGTRLTVT.

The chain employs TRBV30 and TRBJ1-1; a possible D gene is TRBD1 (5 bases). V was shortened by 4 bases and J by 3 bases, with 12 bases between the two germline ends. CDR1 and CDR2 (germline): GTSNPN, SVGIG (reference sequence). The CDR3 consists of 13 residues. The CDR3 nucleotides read TGTGCCTGGATTAGACGGGGGGACACTGAAGCTTTCTTT. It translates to CAWIRRGDTEAFF.

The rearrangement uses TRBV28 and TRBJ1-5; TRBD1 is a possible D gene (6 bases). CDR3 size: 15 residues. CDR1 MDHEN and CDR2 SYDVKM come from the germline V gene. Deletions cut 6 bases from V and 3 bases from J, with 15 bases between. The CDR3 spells CASSHQQGPNQPQHF. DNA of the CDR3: TGTGCCAGCAGCCATCAACAGGGCCCCAATCAGCCCCAGCATTTT.

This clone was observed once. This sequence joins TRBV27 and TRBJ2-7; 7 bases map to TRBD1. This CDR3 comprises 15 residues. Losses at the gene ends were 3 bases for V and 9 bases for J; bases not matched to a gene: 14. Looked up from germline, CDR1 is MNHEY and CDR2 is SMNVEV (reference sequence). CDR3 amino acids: CASSFTPQGGSGQYF. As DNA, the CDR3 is TGTGCCAGCAGTTTTACCCCACAAGGGGGCTCGGGGCAGTACTTC.

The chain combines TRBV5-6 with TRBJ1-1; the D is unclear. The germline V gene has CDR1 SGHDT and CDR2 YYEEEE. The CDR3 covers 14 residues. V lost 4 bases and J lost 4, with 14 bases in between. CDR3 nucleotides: TGTGCCAGCAGCCCCCTCGGGGTAAGCACTGAAGCTTTCTTT. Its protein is CASSPLGVSTEAFF. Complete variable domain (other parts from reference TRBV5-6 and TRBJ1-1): DAGVTQSPTHLIKTRGQQVTLRCSPKSGHDTVSWYQQALGQGPQFIFQYYEEEERQRGNFPDRFSGHQFPNYSSELNVNALLLGDSALYLCASSPLGVSTEAFFGQGTRLTVV.